This T cell receptor (beta chain) was observed in a study of blood T cell repertoires in COVID-19. Whole-study context: T cells, B-cell-depleted T cells, or PBMCs supplied cDNA or gDNA.

With respect to this clone: Distinct nucleotide sequences in the sample also encode this CDR3.

Method: immunoSEQ multiplex PCR; TCRdb's copy keeps in-frame clones and lacks some. The table has around 320,000 clones, approximately 89% seen once. Cohorts were determined from participant-reported clinical history. Up to 2 weeks before entering the study, exposed participants had met a COVID-19 case. Sample: PBMCs or T cells enriched from blood (not recorded which). This clonotype originated in a woman in her forties or fifties who had been exposed to COVID-19.

The CDR3 bases are TGCGCCAGCAGCTTACAGGGAGATAATTCACCCCTCCACTTT. Its protein product is CASSLQGDNSPLHF. This chain uses TRBV5-1 with TRBJ1-6; D is perhaps TRBD1 (6 bases). The CDR3 length is 14 residues. CDR1 SGHRS and CDR2 YFSETQ come from the germline V gene. V gave up 2 bases and J gave up 5 bases, with 8 bases separating them.